Presented here are 5 T cell receptor beta chains from one specimen sequenced in a study of identical twins. Each CDR3 protein gets one entry after TCRdb re-called the 5' RACE reads with MiXCR. The table has about 470,000 distinct CDR3 sequences, 20% to 25% seen once; the top ten hold roughly 3%. In addition, the sample was reused for a study of T cells expressing NK-cell markers.

Material for sequencing was CD4+ T cells sorted from blood. The receptors come from a woman under 30 in good health.

The chain employs TRBV20-1 and TRBJ2-7; unclear D gene. Germline V lookup: CDR1 DFQATT, CDR2 SNEGSKA (reference sequence). The CDR3 covers 14 residues. V was cut by 5 bases and J by 3 bases, with 17 bases left in between. CDR3 coding DNA: TGCAGTGCTCTCCAATCTTCCGGAAACTACGAGCAGTACTTC. Translating gives CSALQSSGNYEQYF.

This clonotype was seen more than once but under ten times. The chain couples TRBV10-1 to TRBJ2-3; unclear D gene. CDR3 length: 14 residues. Trimming removed 5 bases at V and 6 bases at J, with 15 bases between. The V gene's germline CDR1 is WNHNN and CDR2 SYGVQD (reference sequence). In DNA form, the CDR3 reads TGCGCCAGCAGTCCGAGCTTGGCTCCGGATACGCAGTATTTT. This codes for CASSPSLAPDTQYF.

This clonotype was counted a single time. The chain is built from TRBV7-2 and TRBJ2-1, with a tentative D call TRBD2 (6 bases). Looked up from germline, CDR1 is SGHTA and CDR2 is FQGNSA. Trimming stripped 2 bases from V and 10 bases from J, with 18 bases between. The CDR3 is 15 residues long. CDR3 sequence: CASSLRDPGSSEQFF. The CDR3 coding sequence is TGTGCCAGCAGCTTAAGGGATCCCGGGAGCTCGGAGCAGTTCTTC.

This clonotype was picked up a small number of times. This chain uses TRBV10-1 with TRBJ2-7, with no clear D. CDR3 length equals 13 residues. Per germline, CDR1 WNHNN and CDR2 SYGVQD (reference sequence). The V end lost 4 bases, the J end lost 2 bases, and 9 bases lay between the germline ends. The DNA for the CDR3 is TGCGCCAGCAGTGGTCAGCTTACCTACGAGCAGTACTTC. This codes for CASSGQLTYEQYF.

This clonotype was counted between two and nine times. The chain combines TRBV5-1 with TRBJ2-7; D uncertain. Trimming stripped 1 base from V and 9 bases from J, with 8 bases between. This CDR3 has 11 amino acids. Per germline, CDR1 SGHRS and CDR2 YFSETQ. CDR3 sequence reads: CASSLTDVQYF. CDR3 bases: TGCGCCAGCAGCTTGACGGATGTGCAGTACTTC.